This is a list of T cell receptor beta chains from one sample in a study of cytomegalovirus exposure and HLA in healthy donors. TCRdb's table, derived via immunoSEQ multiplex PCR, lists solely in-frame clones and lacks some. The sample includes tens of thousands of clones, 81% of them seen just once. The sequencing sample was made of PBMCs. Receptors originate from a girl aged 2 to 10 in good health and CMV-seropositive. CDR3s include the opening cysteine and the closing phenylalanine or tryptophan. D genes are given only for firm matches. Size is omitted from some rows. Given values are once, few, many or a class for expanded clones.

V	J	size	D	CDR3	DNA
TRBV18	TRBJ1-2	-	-	CASSPGDGGTYGYTF	TGTGCCAGCTCACCGGGGGACGGAGGGACCTATGGCTACACCTTC
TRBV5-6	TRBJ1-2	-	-	CASSLMAEDGYTF	TGTGCCAGCAGCTTGATGGCAGAGGATGGCTACACCTTC
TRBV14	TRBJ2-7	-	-	CASSQENRVFNYPNEQYF	TGTGCCAGCAGCCAGGAAAACAGGGTGTTTAATTATCCCAACGAGCAGTACTTC
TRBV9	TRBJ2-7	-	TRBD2	CASSVEEGLGAYEQYF	TGTGCCAGCAGCGTAGAGGAGGGACTAGGAGCCTACGAGCAGTACTTC
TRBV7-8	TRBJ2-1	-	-	CASSLVRIARAVNEQFF	TGTGCCAGCAGCTTAGTTCGGATAGCGAGGGCCGTTAATGAGCAGTTCTTC
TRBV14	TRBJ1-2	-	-	CASSQARDGYTF	TGTGCCAGCAGCCAAGCCAGGGATGGCTACACCTTC
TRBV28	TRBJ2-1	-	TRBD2	CASSLRSGTGLGKHNEQFF	TGTGCCAGCAGTTTACGGTCGGGGACGGGACTAGGAAAACACAATGAGCAGTTCTTC
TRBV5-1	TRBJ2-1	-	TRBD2	CASSLLTSGNNEQFF	TGCGCCAGCAGCCTACTGACTAGCGGGAACAATGAGCAGTTCTTC
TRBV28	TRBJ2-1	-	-	CASGLSGNNEQFF	TGTGCCAGCGGACTTAGCGGTAACAATGAGCAGTTCTTC
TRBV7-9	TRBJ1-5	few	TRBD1	CASSPAGGRGNQPQHF	TGTGCCAGCAGCCCCGCAGGGGGCAGGGGCAATCAGCCCCAGCATTTT
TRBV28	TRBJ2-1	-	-	CASSRTALGIAEQFF	TGTGCCAGCAGTCGGACTGCCCTGGGTATCGCTGAGCAGTTCTTC
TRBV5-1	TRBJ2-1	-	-	CASSLGGISYNEQFF	TGCGCCAGCAGCTTAGGCGGGATCTCCTACAATGAGCAGTTCTTC
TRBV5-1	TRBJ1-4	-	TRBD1	CASSFTGQGGLGEKLFF	TGCGCCAGCAGCTTCACTGGACAGGGCGGTTTAGGTGAAAAACTGTTTTTT
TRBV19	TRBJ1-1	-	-	CASSYWGLNTEAFF	TGTGCCAGTAGTTATTGGGGCTTGAACACTGAAGCTTTCTTT
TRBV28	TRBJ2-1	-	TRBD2	CASSLGTSGRWEQFF	TGTGCCAGCAGTTTAGGGACTAGCGGGAGGTGGGAGCAGTTCTTC
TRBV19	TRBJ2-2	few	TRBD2	CASSISLGQREGRSIGELFF	TGTGCCAGTAGTATAAGCCTAGGTCAGCGGGAGGGCCGGTCCATCGGGGAGCTGTTTTTT
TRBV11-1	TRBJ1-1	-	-	CASSLGGNTEAFF	TGTGCCAGCAGCTTGGGGGGGAACACTGAAGCTTTCTTT
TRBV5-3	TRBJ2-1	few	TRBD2	CARSFLAGVNEQFF	TGTGCCAGAAGCTTTCTAGCGGGAGTCAATGAGCAGTTCTTC
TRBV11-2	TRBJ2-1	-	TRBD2	CASNKLTGTSGSNEQFF	TGTGCCAGCAACAAATTGACCGGGACTAGCGGGAGCAATGAGCAGTTCTTC
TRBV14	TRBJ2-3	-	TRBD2	CASSQDRLAGGVTDTQYF	TGTGCCAGCAGCCAAGATAGGCTAGCGGGAGGAGTCACAGATACGCAGTATTTT
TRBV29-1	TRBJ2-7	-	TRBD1	CSVVLQGRNLEQYF	TGCAGCGTTGTTTTACAGGGGCGCAACCTCGAGCAGTACTTC
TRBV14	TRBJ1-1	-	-	CASSQFRQVLNTEAFF	TGTGCCAGCAGCCAATTCCGCCAGGTTCTAAACACTGAAGCTTTCTTT
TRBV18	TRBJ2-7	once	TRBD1	CASSQGTGSYEQYF	TGTGCCAGCTCTCAGGGGACAGGGTCCTACGAGCAGTACTTC
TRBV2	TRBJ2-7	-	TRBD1	CASSERDRELYEQYF	TGTGCCAGCAGTGAGAGGGACAGAGAACTATACGAGCAGTACTTC
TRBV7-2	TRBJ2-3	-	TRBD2	CASSLELAGSTDTQYF	TGTGCCAGCAGCTTAGAACTAGCGGGATCCACAGATACGCAGTATTTT
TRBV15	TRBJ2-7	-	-	CATSRVPPPEGQLAYEQYF	TGTGCCACCAGCAGAGTCCCCCCTCCGGAGGGGCAGTTAGCCTACGAGCAGTACTTC
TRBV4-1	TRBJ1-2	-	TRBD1	CASSLPQGAVGYTF	TGCGCCAGCAGCCTTCCACAGGGGGCGGTTGGCTACACCTTC
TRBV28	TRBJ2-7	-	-	CASSSPPGLSSYEQYF	TGTGCCAGCAGCTCACCCCCCGGACTATCATCCTACGAGCAGTACTTC
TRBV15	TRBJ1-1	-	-	CATSRVFSDEAFF	TGTGCCACCAGCAGGGTATTCAGTGATGAAGCTTTCTTT
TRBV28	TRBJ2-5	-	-	CASSSARVTAETQYF	TGTGCCAGCAGTTCGGCCAGGGTTACAGCGGAGACCCAGTACTTC
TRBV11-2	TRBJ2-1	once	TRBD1	CASSFSVSLGQEQFF	TGTGCCAGCAGCTTTTCGGTGTCGTTGGGACAGGAGCAGTTCTTC
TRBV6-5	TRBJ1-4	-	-	CASREGGLSEKLFF	TGTGCCAGCAGGGAAGGAGGGTTGAGTGAAAAACTGTTTTTT
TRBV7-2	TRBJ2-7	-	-	CASSFLSYEQYF	TGTGCCAGCAGCTTCCTATCCTACGAGCAGTACTTC
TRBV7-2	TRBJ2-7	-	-	CASSLNAGARLYF	TGTGCCAGCAGCTTAAACGCGGGGGCAAGGCTGTACTTC
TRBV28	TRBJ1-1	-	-	CASEGLGRAFF	TGTGCCAGCGAGGGACTCGGACGAGCTTTCTTT
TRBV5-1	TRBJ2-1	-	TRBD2	CASSFSSGYNEQFF	TGCGCCAGCAGCTTCTCTAGCGGCTACAATGAGCAGTTCTTC
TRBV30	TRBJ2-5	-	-	CAWSGTISETQYF	TGTGCCTGGAGTGGGACAATCTCGGAGACCCAGTACTTC
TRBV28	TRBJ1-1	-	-	CASIGPRGHTEAFF	TGTGCCAGCATAGGCCCCAGGGGACACACTGAAGCTTTCTTT
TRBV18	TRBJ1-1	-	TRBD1	CASSPGTGDFEAFF	TGTGCCAGCTCACCCGGGACAGGGGACTTTGAAGCTTTCTTT
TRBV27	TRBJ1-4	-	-	CASSLAGVGEKLFF	TGTGCCAGCAGTTTAGCGGGGGTTGGGGAAAAACTGTTTTTT
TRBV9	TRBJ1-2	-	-	CASSVGGASWGYTF	TGTGCCAGCAGCGTCGGAGGGGCATCTTGGGGCTACACCTTC
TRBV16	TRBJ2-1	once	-	CASSQDQVINEQFF	TGTGCCAGCAGCCAAGACCAGGTAATAAATGAGCAGTTCTTC
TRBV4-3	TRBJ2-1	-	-	CASSQEGVGLAYNEQFF	TGCGCCAGCAGCCAAGAAGGAGTGGGTTTAGCCTACAATGAGCAGTTCTTC
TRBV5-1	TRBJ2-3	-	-	CASSLVSGSTDTQYF	TGCGCCAGCAGCTTGGTTTCCGGGAGCACAGATACGCAGTATTTT
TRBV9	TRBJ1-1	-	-	CASSGTRFGNSEAFF	TGTGCCAGCAGCGGAACTAGATTCGGAAACTCTGAAGCTTTCTTT
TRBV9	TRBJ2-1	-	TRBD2	CASSQRTSGGPPYESSYNEQFF	TGTGCCAGCAGCCAGCGGACTAGCGGGGGTCCCCCCTACGAGAGCTCCTACAATGAGCAGTTCTTC
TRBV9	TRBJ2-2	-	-	CASSVEGVGGELFF	TGTGCCAGCAGCGTAGAAGGAGTTGGGGGGGAGCTGTTTTTT
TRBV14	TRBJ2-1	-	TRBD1	CASKRQGTYNEQFF	TGTGCCAGCAAAAGACAGGGGACGTACAATGAGCAGTTCTTC
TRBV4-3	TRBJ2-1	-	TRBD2	CASSRGTSGRGAYNEQFF	TGCGCCAGCAGCCGAGGGACTAGCGGGAGGGGGGCCTACAATGAGCAGTTCTTC